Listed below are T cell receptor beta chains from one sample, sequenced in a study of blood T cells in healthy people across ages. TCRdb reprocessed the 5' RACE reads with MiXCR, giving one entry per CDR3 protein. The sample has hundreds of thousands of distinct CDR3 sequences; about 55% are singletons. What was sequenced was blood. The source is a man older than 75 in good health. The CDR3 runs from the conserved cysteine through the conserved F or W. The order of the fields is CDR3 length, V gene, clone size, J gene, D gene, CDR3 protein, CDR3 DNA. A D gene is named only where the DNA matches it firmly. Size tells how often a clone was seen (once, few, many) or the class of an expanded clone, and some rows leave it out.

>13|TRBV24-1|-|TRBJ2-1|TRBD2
CATSGRSYNEQFF
TGTGCCACCAGCGGGAGGTCCTACAATGAGCAGTTCTTC
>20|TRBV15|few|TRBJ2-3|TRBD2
CATSRADRLILAGAKDTQYF
TGTGCCACCAGCAGAGCCGACCGTCTGATACTAGCGGGAGCTAAGGATACGCAGTATTTT
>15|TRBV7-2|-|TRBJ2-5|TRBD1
CASSVGTGRGETQYF
TGTGCCAGCAGCGTCGGGACAGGAAGAGGAGAGACCCAGTACTTC
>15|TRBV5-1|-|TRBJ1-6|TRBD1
CASSLDRGLTSPLHF
TGCGCCAGCAGCTTGGACAGGGGGCTTACCTCACCCCTCCACTTT
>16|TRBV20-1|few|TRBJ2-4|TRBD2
CSAVRTSGSPKNIQYF
TGCAGTGCTGTCAGGACTAGCGGGAGCCCCAAAAACATTCAGTACTTC
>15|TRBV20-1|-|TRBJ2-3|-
CSAPDPGTRGDTQYF
TGCAGTGCTCCGGATCCCGGGACCCGGGGAGATACGCAGTATTTT
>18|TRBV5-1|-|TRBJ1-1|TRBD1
CASSLTGTGGGWRTEAFF
TGCGCCAGCAGCCTAACCGGGACAGGGGGAGGGTGGCGCACTGAAGCTTTCTTT
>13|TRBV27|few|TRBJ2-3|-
CASSRQGMGYAYF
TGTGCCAGCAGTCGGCAGGGGATGGGATACGCGTATTTT
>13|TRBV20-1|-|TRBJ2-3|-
CSPAPQLTDTQYF
TGCAGTCCCGCCCCGCAGCTCACAGATACGCAGTATTTT
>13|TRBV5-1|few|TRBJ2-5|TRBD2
CASSRGEFETQYF
TGCGCCAGCAGCCGGGGGGAATTCGAGACCCAGTACTTC
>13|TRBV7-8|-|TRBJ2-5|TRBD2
CASTAGVRETQYF
TGTGCCAGCACAGCGGGAGTTAGGGAGACCCAGTACTTC
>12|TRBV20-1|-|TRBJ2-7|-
CSATKSSYEQYF
TGCAGTGCCACGAAGAGCTCCTACGAGCAGTACTTC
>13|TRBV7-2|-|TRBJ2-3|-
CASSLGMGRYAYF
TGTGCCAGCAGCCTAGGTATGGGGAGATACGCGTATTTT
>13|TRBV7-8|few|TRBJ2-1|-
CASSLDRGDEQFF
TGTGCCAGCAGCTTAGACCGAGGGGATGAGCAGTTCTTC
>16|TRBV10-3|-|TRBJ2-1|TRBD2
CAISQAGTSGSNEQFF
TGTGCCATCAGTCAAGCCGGGACTAGCGGTTCCAATGAGCAGTTCTTC
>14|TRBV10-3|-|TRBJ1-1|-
CAISEMGGSTEAFF
TGTGCCATCAGTGAGATGGGTGGGAGCACTGAAGCTTTCTTT
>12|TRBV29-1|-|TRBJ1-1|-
CSVASSGTEAFF
TGCAGCGTGGCCTCGTCCGGGACTGAAGCTTTCTTT
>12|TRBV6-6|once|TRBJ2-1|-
CASTQDFNEQFF
TGTGCCAGCACACAGGATTTCAATGAGCAGTTCTTC
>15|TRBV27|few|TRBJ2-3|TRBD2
CASSSGTSGFHTQYF
TGTGCCAGCAGTTCCGGGACTAGCGGGTTCCATACGCAGTATTTT
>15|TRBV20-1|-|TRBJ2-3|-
CSAREGGGEKDTQYF
TGCAGTGCTAGAGAAGGCGGAGGGGAGAAAGATACGCAGTATTTT
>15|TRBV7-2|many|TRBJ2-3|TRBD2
CASSLEAGGPRYAYF
TGTGCCAGCAGCTTAGAGGCGGGAGGGCCACGATACGCGTATTTT
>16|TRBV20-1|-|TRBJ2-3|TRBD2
CSARGGASGTHGYAYF
TGCAGTGCTAGGGGGGGGGCTAGCGGGACCCACGGATACGCGTATTTT
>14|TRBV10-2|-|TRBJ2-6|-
CASRGAQGANVLTF
TGCGCCAGCCGGGGAGCGCAAGGGGCCAACGTCCTGACTTTC
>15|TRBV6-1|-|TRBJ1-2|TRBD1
CASSNPGQGYYGYTF
TGTGCCAGCAGCAACCCGGGACAGGGGTACTATGGCTACACCTTC
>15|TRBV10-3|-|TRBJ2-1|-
CAIRTTGGANNEQFF
TGTGCCATCAGGACAACAGGAGGGGCAAACAATGAGCAGTTCTTC
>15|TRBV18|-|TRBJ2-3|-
CASSPPGGPEDTQYF
TGTGCCAGCTCACCACCGGGGGGCCCAGAAGATACGCAGTATTTT
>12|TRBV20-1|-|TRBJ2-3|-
CSGVGVTDTQYF
TGCAGTGGGGTCGGGGTAACAGATACGCAGTATTTT
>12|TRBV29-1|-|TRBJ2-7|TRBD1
CSAAQGTSEQNF
TGCAGCGCGGCACAGGGGACGAGCGAGCAGAACTTC
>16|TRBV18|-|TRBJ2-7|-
CASSSSAGALISEQYF
TGTGCCAGCTCATCCTCGGCGGGGGCACTTATCAGCGAGCAGTACTTC
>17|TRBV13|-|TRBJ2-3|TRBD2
CASSSTSGSAKHRYAYF
TGTGCCAGCAGCTCCACTAGCGGGAGTGCAAAGCACAGATACGCGTATTTT
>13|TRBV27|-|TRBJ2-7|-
CASSFSATYEQYF
TGTGCCAGCAGTTTTTCGGCTACCTACGAGCAGTACTTC
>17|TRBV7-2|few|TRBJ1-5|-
CASSLVGGDRSNQPQHF
TGTGCCAGCAGCTTAGTTGGCGGGGATAGGAGCAATCAGCCCCAGCATTTT
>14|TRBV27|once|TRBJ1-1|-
CASSKEQTNTEAFF
TGTGCCAGCAGTAAAGAACAGACGAACACTGAAGCTTTCTTT
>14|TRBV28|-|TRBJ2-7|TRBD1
CASSLMGQSYEQYF
TGTGCCAGCAGTTTAATGGGACAGAGCTACGAGCAGTACTTC
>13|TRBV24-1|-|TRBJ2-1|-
CATRGLPGNEQFF
TGTGCCACCCGGGGACTTCCGGGCAATGAGCAGTTCTTC
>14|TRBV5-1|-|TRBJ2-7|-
CASSLWTASYEQYF
TGCGCCAGCAGCCTCTGGACAGCCTCCTACGAGCAGTACTTC
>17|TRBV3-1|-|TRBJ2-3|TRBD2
CASSQDLPSGSRGYAYF
TGTGCCAGCAGCCAAGATCTTCCTAGCGGGAGTAGGGGATACGCGTATTTT
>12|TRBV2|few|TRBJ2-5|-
CASNDYPETQYF
TGTGCCAGCAACGACTACCCAGAGACCCAGTACTTC
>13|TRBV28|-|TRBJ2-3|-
CASKGGGPDTQYF
TGTGCCAGCAAGGGGGGAGGGCCAGATACGCAGTATTTT
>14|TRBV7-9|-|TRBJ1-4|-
CAATFAGGDEKLFF
TGTGCCGCGACTTTTGCCGGGGGAGACGAAAAACTGTTTTTT
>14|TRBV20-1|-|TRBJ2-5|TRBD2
CSAPPTSGLETQYF
TGCAGTGCTCCCCCAACTAGCGGACTGGAGACCCAGTACTTC
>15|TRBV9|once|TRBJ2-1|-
CASSVEGRSYNEQFF
TGTGCCAGCAGCGTAGAGGGTCGCTCCTACAATGAGCAGTTCTTC
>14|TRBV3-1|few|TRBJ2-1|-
CASSQESVYNEQFF
TGTGCCAGCAGCCAAGAGTCGGTGTACAATGAGCAGTTCTTC
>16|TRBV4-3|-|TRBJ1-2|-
CASSQGTSQGYYGYTF
TGCGCCAGCAGCCAAGGGACCTCCCAGGGGTACTATGGCTACACCTTC
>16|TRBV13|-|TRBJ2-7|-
CASSLFWLGQFGEQYF
TGTGCCAGCAGCTTATTCTGGCTGGGGCAGTTCGGCGAGCAGTACTTC
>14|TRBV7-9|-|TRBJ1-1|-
CASSLARVNTEAFF
TGTGCCAGCAGCTTAGCCAGGGTGAACACTGAAGCTTTCTTT
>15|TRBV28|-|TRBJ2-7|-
CASSPLRGRGYEQYF
TGTGCCAGCAGTCCCCTTAGGGGGAGGGGGTACGAGCAGTACTTC